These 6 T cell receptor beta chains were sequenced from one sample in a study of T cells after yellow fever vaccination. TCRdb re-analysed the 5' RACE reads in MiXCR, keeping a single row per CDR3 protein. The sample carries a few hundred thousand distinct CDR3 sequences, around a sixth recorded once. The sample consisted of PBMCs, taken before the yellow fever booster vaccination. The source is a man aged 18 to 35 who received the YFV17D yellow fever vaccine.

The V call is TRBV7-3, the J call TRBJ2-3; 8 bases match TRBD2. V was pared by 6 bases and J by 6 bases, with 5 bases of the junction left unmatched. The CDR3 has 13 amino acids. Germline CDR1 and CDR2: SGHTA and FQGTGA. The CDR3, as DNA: TGTGCCAGCAGTAAACCGGGGGGGGATACGCAGTATTTT. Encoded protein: CASSKPGGDTQYF.

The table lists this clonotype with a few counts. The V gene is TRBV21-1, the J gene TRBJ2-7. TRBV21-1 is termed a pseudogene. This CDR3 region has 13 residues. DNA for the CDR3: TGTGCCAGGCAGGCGCTAGCTGCCTACGAGCAGTACGTC. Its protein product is CARQALAAYEQYV.

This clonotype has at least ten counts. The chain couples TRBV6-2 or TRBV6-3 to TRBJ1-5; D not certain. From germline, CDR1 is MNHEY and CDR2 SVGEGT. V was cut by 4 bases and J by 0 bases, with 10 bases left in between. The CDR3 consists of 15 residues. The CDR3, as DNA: TGTGCCAGCAGTTCAATTTCTTATAGCAATCAGCCCCAGCATTTT. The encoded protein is CASSSISYSNQPQHF.

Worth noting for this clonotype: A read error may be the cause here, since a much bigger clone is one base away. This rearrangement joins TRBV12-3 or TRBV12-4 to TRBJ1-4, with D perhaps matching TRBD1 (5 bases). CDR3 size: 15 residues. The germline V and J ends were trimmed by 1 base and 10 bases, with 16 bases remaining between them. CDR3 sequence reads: CASSLGGLQLGKLFF. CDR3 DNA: TGTGCCAGCAGTTTAGGGGGCCTACAGCTGGGAAAACTGTTTTTT.

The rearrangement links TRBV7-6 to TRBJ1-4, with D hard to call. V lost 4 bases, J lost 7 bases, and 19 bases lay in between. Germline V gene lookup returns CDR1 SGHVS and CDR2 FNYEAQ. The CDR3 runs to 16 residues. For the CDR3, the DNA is TGTGCCAGCAGCTCACCGGCTGGGGTTTGGCGTGAAAAACTGTTTTTT. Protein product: CASSSPAGVWREKLFF.

CDR3 in amino acids: CSASRPSGTYEQYF. CDR3 sequence (DNA): TGCAGTGCTAGTAGGCCTAGCGGGACCTACGAGCAGTACTTC. This chain connects TRBV20-1 to TRBJ2-7; TRBD2 agrees at 9 bases. The CDR3 is 14 residues long. V was clipped by 3 bases and J by 2 bases; unmatched bases: 5. Germline CDR1 reads DFQATT; CDR2 reads SNEGSKA (reference sequence).